This T cell receptor (beta chain) stems from a study of T cells in localized non-small cell lung cancer (dated by TCRdb to the early 2020s). Broadly, across the study: T cell repertoires of 236 early-stage NSCLC patients were analyzed, with tumors being compared against uninvolved tumor-adjacent lungs. The cohort comprised roughly 220 treatment-naïve NSCLC patients with resected, localized lung tumors. NSCLC patients had a mean age of approximately 66 years, and around 140 were male and about a hundred female.

Details on this clone: It lacks a known antigen. The sample holds no much larger clone one base away, and base qualities are not on file.

Study-wide conclusions, independent of this receptor: Multi-region tumor sequencing was not performed, so intratumor heterogeneity could not be excluded. Of the top 100 tumor clones, a median of roughly 60 were detected in paired uninvolved adjacent lung; over 25 were also among that lung's top 100. Because the study design was exploratory, TCR variables were selected using unadjusted p-values without false-discovery rate correction. Higher blood T cell density associated with longer overall survival, while higher adjacent-lung clonality associated with shorter survival. Uninvolved tumor-adjacent lung showed the highest T cell clonality, higher than tumor, which suggests more focused antigenic responses in the adjacent lung.

Ends trimmed: V by 6 bases, J by 6 bases; bases unmatched to a gene: 4. The CDR3 numbers 13 residues from cysteine through phenylalanine. Of the read, only the CDR3 DNA is kept; its 39 bases are in frame from base 1. In the germline V gene (reference sequence), CDR1 corresponds to LNHDA and CDR2 to SQIVND. At diagnosis, tumor, uninvolved tumor-adjacent lung and peripheral blood were collected and then preserved as a mix of FFPE and fresh-frozen material. For TCR repertoire profiling, blood samples were analyzed as peripheral blood mononuclear cells. The immunoSEQ Assay was used to sequence TCR beta CDR3 regions from DNA. Regarding the original processing steps: To compute T cell density, TCR beta template counts were normalized to usable DNA, which was estimated by amplifying housekeeping genes. Using the preseqR package, richness was estimated by extrapolating to 120,000 templates for tissue samples and 400,000 templates for PBMC samples. Clonality was defined by subtracting Pielou's evenness from one. To identify tissue-enriched TCRs, differential abundance testing was run on productive amino-acid clonotypes with a minimum total count of 5 and an alpha of 0.1. The Jaccard Index and the Morisita Overlap Index were used to measure how much the repertoires overlapped between compartments. TCR beta CDR3s were clustered by GLIPH together with public tetramer-defined viral CDR3s, and at least three viral sequences plus V-gene enrichment were required for viral motifs. Here the immuneACCESS table is served through TCRdb, limited to in-frame sequences with V and J called. Missing clones are a known gap in these copies; in checked studies unresolved V genes cover under half, and the rest lacks a known reason. That table gives V, J and clone size, and the DNA gave D and trimming. Within this sample are fewer than 45,000 clones, with over 70% of them counted one time only. The ten largest make up around 16% of the sample.

The receptor comes from a male donor at least 60 years old with stage III squamous cell lung carcinoma. The V gene is TRBV19 and the J gene is TRBJ1-1, and 10 junction bases match TRBD1. Sequencing was performed on peripheral blood, taken before any cancer treatment. CDR3 sequence: CASRGQGSSEAFF. The DNA sequence is TGTGCCAGTAGGGGACAGGGGAGCTCTGAAGCTTTCTTT.